What follows is one TCR beta chain and its context. Its antigen is not known. The data originate from a study of human T cells and chemical hapten exposure. Across the study: Weekly diphenylcyclopropenone doses were given to patients' scalps across the approximately 26-week study. Study-wide points: There was no change with DPC sensitization in TCRs above 1 in 1000 frequency. Significantly more large CDR3 similarity clusters arose among expanded TCRs than among controls.

This sample's time point: pre-sensitization, week 0. The treatment is: therapeutic diphenylcyclopropenone sensitization with weekly scalp DPC. Unfractionated whole blood served as the source for total RNA extraction. One entry per CDR3 protein results from TCRdb running MiXCR on the RACE reads. The data contain around 250,000 distinct CDR3 sequences, 8.6% of them singletons. J lost 5 bases, V lost 6 bases, and 13 bases had no gene match. Germline CDR1 and CDR2: MDHEN and SYDVKM. The CDR3 spans 17 residues. The receptor was derived from a woman between 35 and 50 years old with alopecia areata. Some clones in this sample may be carry-over from other donors' samples. The genes are TRBV28 and TRBJ2-1, with 10 bases that match TRBD2. Source: whole blood, taken in connection with sensitization to the hapten diphenylcyclopropenone (DPC). The DNA of the CDR3 is TGTGCCAGCAGGGATCCTAGCGGGAGTAGGTCGGACAATGAGCAGTTCTTC. Translated: CASRDPSGSRSDNEQFF.